The rows below give T cell receptor beta chains drawn from one sample of a study of cytomegalovirus exposure and HLA in healthy donors. Method: immunoSEQ multiplex PCR; TCRdb's copy keeps in-frame clones and lacks some. The sample holds more than 50,000 clones, roughly 75% seen once. Material for sequencing was PBMCs. Every receptor here comes from a middle-aged woman in good health and CMV-seropositive. Both conserved end residues are part of each CDR3. Fields, in order: V gene, D gene, J gene, clone size, CDR3 protein, CDR3 DNA. The D gene is left open where the match is weak. The size entry is marked missing in some rows and otherwise reads once, few, many or a size class.

>TRBV5-6|.|TRBJ2-1|.
CASSLPSYNEQFF
TGTGCCAGCAGCCTCCCCTCCTACAATGAGCAGTTCTTC
>TRBV6-1|.|TRBJ2-3|.
CASTPPLRGDTQYF
TGTGCCAGCACTCCGCCGCTACGAGGAGATACGCAGTATTTT
>TRBV5-6|.|TRBJ1-1|.
CASSRRSLNTEAFF
TGTGCCAGCAGCCGGAGGAGTTTGAACACTGAAGCTTTCTTT
>TRBV14|.|TRBJ2-1|.
CASSQPSSSALHNEQFF
TGTGCCAGCAGCCAGCCCTCCTCTAGCGCCCTCCACAATGAGCAGTTCTTC
>TRBV6-5|.|TRBJ1-2|.
CASSLNRVTNYGYTF
TGTGCCAGCAGTTTGAACAGGGTCACAAACTATGGCTACACCTTC
>TRBV15|.|TRBJ1-4|.
CATSRDRSGATNEKLFF
TGTGCCACCAGCAGAGATCGGTCGGGGGCAACTAATGAAAAACTGTTTTTT
>TRBV19|.|TRBJ2-2|few
CASPRGASGELFF
TGTGCCAGTCCGCGCGGGGCCTCCGGGGAGCTGTTTTTT
>TRBV9|.|TRBJ1-5|few
CASSSGSSNQPQHF
TGTGCCAGCAGCTCGGGTAGTAGCAATCAGCCCCAGCATTTT
>TRBV18|.|TRBJ1-3|.
CASSPPRGSGNTIYF
TGTGCCAGCTCACCACCGCGGGGCTCTGGAAACACCATATATTTT
>TRBV15|.|TRBJ2-3|once
CATSVGRGIPPISQYF
TGTGCCACCAGCGTGGGAAGGGGAATCCCCCCCATATCGCAGTATTTT
>TRBV13|.|TRBJ2-1|few
CASSLGQLNEQFF
TGTGCCAGCAGCTTGGGACAACTCAATGAGCAGTTCTTC
>TRBV15|.|TRBJ1-1|.
CATLRDKNTEAFF
TGTGCCACCCTCCGGGACAAGAACACTGAAGCTTTCTTT
>TRBV7-9|TRBD2|TRBJ2-1|.
CSSSFLAGGENEQFF
TGTTCCAGCAGCTTCCTAGCGGGGGGGGAAAATGAGCAGTTCTTC
>TRBV18|.|TRBJ1-1|.
CASSPGGIRAEAFF
TGTGCCAGCTCACCGGGAGGGATAAGGGCTGAAGCTTTCTTT
>TRBV25-1|.|TRBJ1-2|.
CASSPNTGRRDGYTF
TGTGCCAGCAGCCCGAATACCGGTCGGAGGGATGGCTACACCTTC
>TRBV5-4|TRBD1|TRBJ1-4|.
CASSVDRVYEKLFF
TGTGCCAGCAGCGTCGACAGGGTATATGAAAAACTGTTTTTT
>TRBV30|.|TRBJ1-1|.
CAWSYEDTEAFF
TGTGCCTGGAGTTATGAGGACACTGAAGCTTTCTTT
>TRBV5-6|TRBD1|TRBJ1-2|.
CASGPGTGNYGYTF
TGTGCCAGCGGCCCCGGGACAGGGAACTATGGCTACACCTTC
>TRBV7-9|TRBD1|TRBJ1-4|.
CASSSGQGQGEKLFF
TGTGCCAGCAGCTCCGGACAGGGGCAGGGTGAAAAACTGTTTTTT
>TRBV7-8|.|TRBJ2-5|.
CASSRGDSQETQYF
TGTGCCAGCAGCAGGGGGGACAGTCAAGAGACCCAGTACTTC
>TRBV2|TRBD1|TRBJ1-2|.
CASSPGQVLYGYTF
TGTGCCAGCAGCCCTGGACAGGTTTTATATGGCTACACCTTC
>TRBV10-1|TRBD1|TRBJ2-1|few
CASGRDRDNEQFF
TGCGCCAGCGGCCGGGACAGGGATAATGAGCAGTTCTTC
>TRBV30|.|TRBJ1-1|few
CAWSRPNTEAFF
TGTGCCTGGAGCAGGCCGAACACTGAAGCTTTCTTT
>TRBV10-1|TRBD1|TRBJ1-1|.
CASSPTGRNTEAFF
TGCGCCAGCAGCCCGACAGGGCGGAACACTGAAGCTTTCTTT